These T cell receptor beta chains were read from a single sample in a study of graft-versus-host responses after intestinal transplantation. Assay used: immunoSEQ multiplex PCR; TCRdb lists only in-frame clones, some missing. The sample lists approximately 89,000 clones, approximately 92% seen once, with roughly a sixth in the top ten. Material: PBMCs, obtained about 460 days after intestinal transplant. These receptors originate from a human patient who received an intestinal transplant, so some T cells may come from the graft donor. CDR3s leave out the opening cysteine and the closing phenylalanine or tryptophan. A D gene is named only where the DNA matches it firmly.

J	D	V	CDR3
TRBJ1-5	NA	TRBV5-6	ASSLGYQPQH
TRBJ2-3	TRBD2	TRBV13	ASSSSPAGADTQY
TRBJ2-1	NA	TRBV6-6	ASTGGPTDNEQF
TRBJ1-2	NA	TRBV2	ASMREVPYGYT
TRBJ1-2	NA	TRBV29-1	SVGTGYTDYGYT
TRBJ2-1	NA	TRBV2	ASFLSGGPYNEQF
TRBJ2-1	TRBD1	TRBV29-1	SVDGRQGLSSSYNEQF
TRBJ2-3	NA	TRBV5-4	ASSLLLGADTQY
TRBJ1-1	NA	TRBV6-4	ASSDRENTEAF
TRBJ2-7	NA	TRBV7-6	ASSGGYGLEQY
TRBJ2-7	TRBD1	TRBV5-1	ASSATTGPGEQY
NA	NA	TRBV1	TSSQAGQSSYEQY
TRBJ2-7	TRBD1	TRBV2	ASSDYRDRSYEQY
TRBJ2-1	NA	TRBV19	AVGTVEQF
TRBJ1-5	NA	TRBV6-6	ASNLGNQPQH